One sample yielded the 17 T cell receptor beta chains listed below, sequenced in a study of cytomegalovirus exposure and HLA in healthy donors. TCRdb keeps only in-frame clones here, not all; method: immunoSEQ multiplex PCR. The repertoire has 150,000 to 200,000 clones, roughly 77% of them found once; the top ten carry 1% to 1.5%. Source material: PBMCs. These receptors all stem from a young woman in good health and CMV-seronegative.

The chain joins TRBV9 to TRBJ2-3; possibly TRBD2 for D (6 bases). V was shortened by 2 bases and J by 2 bases, with 12 bases between the two germline ends. The CDR3 extends over 15 amino acids. The germline gives CDR1 SGDLS, CDR2 YYNGEE. The CDR3 sequence is CASSVGSITTDTQYF. DNA for the CDR3: TGTGCCAGCAGCGTCGGGAGTATAACCACAGATACGCAGTATTTT.

The chain recombines TRBV7-9 with TRBJ2-7, with 7 bases matching TRBD1. V lost 1 base and J lost 6; bases outside the gene matches: 6. Looked up from germline, CDR1 is SEHNR and CDR2 is FQNEAQ (reference sequence). The CDR3 loop spans 14 amino acids. Here the CDR3 reads CASSLGRGLGEQYF. CDR3 nucleotides: TGTGCCAGCAGCTTAGGAAGGGGGCTCGGCGAGCAGTACTTC.

The V gene is TRBV29-1, the J gene TRBJ2-6; D remains unclear. V was pared by 4 bases and J by 0 bases, with 13 bases between. CDR1 is SQVTM and CDR2 is ANQGSEA in the germline V gene. The CDR3 loop spans 16 amino acids. The chain's CDR3 is CSVGGTSNSGANVLTF. The CDR3 DNA sequence: TGCAGCGTTGGCGGCACCTCCAACTCTGGGGCCAACGTCCTGACTTTC.

The chain recombines TRBV7-2 with TRBJ2-1, with D perhaps TRBD2 (6 bases). This CDR3 region has 14 residues. Trimming removed 5 bases at V and 3 bases at J, with 11 bases between. Germline V CDR1 and CDR2: SGHTA, FQGNSA. In DNA, the CDR3 is TGTGCCAGCAGCCAATCGGGACTCTACAATGAGCAGTTCTTC. It translates to CASSQSGLYNEQFF.

The chain couples TRBV2 to TRBJ2-7; TRBD2 agrees at 14 bases. This CDR3 contains 17 residues. In germline, CDR1 is SNHLY, CDR2 FYNNEI. With 4 bases clipped from V and 3 bases from J, the junction kept 8 bases outside the gene matches. CDR3 DNA sequence: TGTGCCAGCAGTGGGGGACTAGCGGGAGAGGTAGGCTACGAGCAGTACTTC. It yields the protein CASSGGLAGEVGYEQYF.

The chain carries TRBV19 and TRBJ2-1; weak D call: TRBD2 (6 bases). This CDR3 is 15 amino acids long. Germline-derived CDR1 and CDR2 are LNHDA and SQIVND (reference sequence). With 4 bases removed from V and 4 bases from J, the gap between germline ends came to 14 bases. The CDR3 sequence: CASSTGRGLYNEQFF. The DNA of the CDR3 is TGTGCCAGTAGTACGGGGCGGGGCCTATACAATGAGCAGTTCTTC.

V usage is TRBV28 and J usage is TRBJ1-2, with 7 bases identical to TRBD1. This CDR3 region has 15 residues. CDR1 is MDHEN, CDR2 SYDVKM, per germline. V trimming: 8 bases; J trimming: 4 bases; junction bases outside the gene matches: 13. The CDR3 loop is CASCNRGPFGYGYTF. Written as DNA, the CDR3 is TGTGCCAGCTGTAACAGGGGCCCCTTTGGCTATGGCTACACCTTC.

The rearrangement links TRBV18 to TRBJ1-1; 7 bases are shared with TRBD1. The CDR3 runs to 14 residues. V was pared by 5 bases and J by 4 bases, with 7 bases of the junction left unmatched. CDR1 is KGHSH and CDR2 is LQKENI in the germline V gene. CDR3 sequence: CASSEGAGRTEAFF. The CDR3 coding sequence is TGTGCCAGCTCAGAGGGGGCGGGCCGCACTGAAGCTTTCTTT.

This clone was counted a single time. The chain recombines TRBV5-1 with TRBJ2-3, with 7 bases aligning to TRBD2. This CDR3 comprises 16 residues. Germline V gives CDR1 SGHRS, CDR2 YFSETQ. J lost 0 bases, V lost 0 bases, and 4 bases had no gene match. The CDR3 spells CASSLAGGVSTDTQYF. Here the CDR3 DNA reads TGCGCCAGCAGCTTGGCTGGGGGGGTCAGCACAGATACGCAGTATTTT.

The CDR3 reads CASSLAPVWPQHF. For the CDR3, the DNA is TGTGCCAGCAGCTTAGCCCCGGTTTGGCCCCAGCATTTT. The chain couples TRBV11-2 to TRBJ1-5; D gene ambiguous. Trimming removed 1 base from V and 9 bases from J, with 10 bases in between. The CDR3 loop spans 13 amino acids. CDR1 and CDR2 from the germline V gene are SGHAT and FQNNGV.

The V and J genes are TRBV2 and TRBJ2-5, with D unresolved. V was trimmed by 8 bases and J by 2 bases, leaving 12 bases between them. The CDR3 is 13 residues long. CDR1 is SNHLY and CDR2 is FYNNEI in the germline V gene. The CDR3 nucleotides are TGTGCCAGCTCTATGTCGGTACAAGAGACCCAGTACTTC. Translating it yields CASSMSVQETQYF.

The V and J genes are TRBV2 and TRBJ1-3; D uncertain. The CDR3 has 12 residues. The V and J ends lost 8 bases and 0 bases respectively, with 5 bases between them. Germline V CDR1 and CDR2: SNHLY, FYNNEI. Here the CDR3 DNA reads TGTGCCAGCGTCGGCTCTGGAAACACCATATATTTT. It encodes CASVGSGNTIYF. Drawing the rest from reference TRBV2 and TRBJ1-3, the complete variable domain is EPEVTQTPSHQVTQMGQEVILRCVPISNHLYFYWYRQILGQKVEFLVSFYNNEISEKSEIFDDQFSVERPDGSNFTLKIRSTKLEDSAMYFCASVGSGNTIYFGEGSWLTVV.

The chain is built from TRBV11-3 and TRBJ1-3; D is undetermined. Germline V gene data show CDR1 as SGHNT and CDR2 as YENEEA. The CDR3 totals 12 residues. Trimming left V 3 bases short and J 3 bases short, with 3 bases between. The chain's CDR3 is CASSFNGNTIYF. The CDR3 coding sequence is TGTGCCAGCAGCTTCAATGGAAACACCATATATTTT.

The chain is built from TRBV28 and TRBJ1-2; 8 positions agree with TRBD1. Germline assignment: CDR1 MDHEN and CDR2 SYDVKM. V shed 5 bases and J 7 bases; nucleotides not matched to a gene: 12. The CDR3 is made up of 15 amino acids. The CDR3 loop reads CASSQPGQGVFGYTF. CDR3 DNA sequence: TGTGCCAGCAGTCAACCCGGACAGGGAGTGTTTGGCTACACCTTC.

This clone was detected a few times. The chain couples TRBV28 to TRBJ1-5; D unclear. The CDR3 is 12 amino acids. Germline CDR1 and CDR2: MDHEN and SYDVKM. Trimming left V 7 bases short and J 2 bases short, with 6 bases between. Here the CDR3 DNA reads TGTGCCAGCAAGAGAGGCAATCAGCCCCAGCATTTT. It translates to CASKRGNQPQHF.

The genes are TRBV6-1 and TRBJ1-2, with D perhaps TRBD1 (5 bases). The CDR3 contains 14 residues. Trimming stripped 2 bases from V and 6 bases from J, with 13 bases between. Looked up from germline, CDR1 is MNHNS and CDR2 is SASEGT. The CDR3 nucleotides read TGTGCCAGCAGTGAATATTCGGGGGGGGATGGCTACACCTTC. It codes for CASSEYSGGDGYTF.

The rearrangement uses TRBV2 and TRBJ1-5; no clear D. Germline assignment: CDR1 SNHLY and CDR2 FYNNEI. CDR3 length: 13 residues. V was pared by 7 bases and J by 4 bases, with 11 bases between. This CDR3 is CASKWNSNQPQHF. CDR3 bases: TGTGCCAGCAAATGGAACAGTAATCAGCCCCAGCATTTT.